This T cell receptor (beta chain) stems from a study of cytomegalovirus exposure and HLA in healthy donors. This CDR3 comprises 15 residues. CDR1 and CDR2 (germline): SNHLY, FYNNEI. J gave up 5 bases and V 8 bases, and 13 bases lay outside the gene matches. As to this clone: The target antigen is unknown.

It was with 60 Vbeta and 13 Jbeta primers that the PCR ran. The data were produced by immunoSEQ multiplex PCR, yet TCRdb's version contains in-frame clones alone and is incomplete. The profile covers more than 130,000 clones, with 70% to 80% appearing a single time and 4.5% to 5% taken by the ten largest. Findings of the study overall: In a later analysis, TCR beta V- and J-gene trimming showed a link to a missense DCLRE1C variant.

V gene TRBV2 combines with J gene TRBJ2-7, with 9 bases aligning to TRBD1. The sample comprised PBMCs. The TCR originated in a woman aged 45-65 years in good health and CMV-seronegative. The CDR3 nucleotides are TGTGCCAGCTGGACAGGGGCTTCTCGTACGGACGAGCAGTACTTC. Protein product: CASWTGASRTDEQYF.